The 2 T cell receptor beta chains given below trace back to one sample, sequenced in a study of beta chain features in type 1 diabetes. General observations from the study: There was a moderate but significant shortening of TCRB CDR3s in all four CD4+ subsets of Type 1 diabetes patients.

Expressed TCRB transcripts were sequenced because the isolated RNA had all been reverse transcribed beforehand. Here immunoSEQ multiplex PCR was the method, and the copy in TCRdb shows in-frame clones only, minus some. The data contain fewer than 300,000 clones, under 13% of them singletons. These receptors' targets are unknown. Source material: naive CD4+ T cells from blood. The receptors derive from a man aged 25-40 years with type 1 diabetes.

The V call is TRBV10-3, the J call TRBJ1-1, with D perhaps TRBD1 (6 bases). The ends were cut back, 8 bases at V and 8 bases at J, with 15 bases in the middle. CDR3 size: 12 residues. Germline lookup yields CDR1 ENHRY and CDR2 SYGVKD. In DNA form, the CDR3 reads TGTGCCATCGGGAGGGGGGAAAGCGAAGCTTTCTTT. It translates to CAIGRGESEAFF.

The sample holds a few counts of this clone. Other DNA sequences in the same sample also yield this CDR3. V gene TRBV20-1 combines with J gene TRBJ2-1, with D uncertain. The V gene's germline CDR1 is DFQATT and CDR2 SNEGSKA (reference sequence). The CDR3 has 10 residues. V was trimmed by 4 bases and J by 6 bases, leaving 4 bases between them. CDR3 sequence reads: CSATGNEQFF. The CDR3 DNA follows: TGCAGTGCTACGGGCAATGAGCAGTTCTTC.